The 30 T cell receptor beta chains listed next were all sequenced from one sample in a study of shared clonotypes between healthy human individuals. Clones were sequenced by immunoSEQ multiplex PCR, and TCRdb holds only the in-frame ones, with some missing. The sample consists of under 650,000 clones, 96% of them appearing once. Sequenced input: naive CD4+ T cells sorted from blood. Subset meaning: CD45RA+ positively selected. The receptors derive from a woman between 25 and 40 years old in good health.

The rearrangement joins TRBV30 to TRBJ1-2, with D tentatively TRBD1 (5 bases). Trimming took off 5 bases at V and 5 bases at J, with 12 bases between the two ends. Germline-derived CDR1 and CDR2 are GTSNPN and SVGIG (reference sequence). The CDR3 has 12 residues. For the CDR3, the DNA is TGTGCCTGGTCCCCGGGGGGGTATGGCTACACCTTC. It translates to CAWSPGGYGYTF.

The chain joins TRBV2 to TRBJ1-2, with D perhaps TRBD1 (5 bases). V was pared by 3 bases and J by 13 bases, with 18 bases between. The CDR3 totals 13 residues. Germline V gene lookup returns CDR1 SNHLY and CDR2 FYNNEI. The CDR3 sequence is CASSDDPGKPPTF. CDR3 sequence (DNA): TGTGCCAGCAGTGATGATCCAGGGAAACCCCCCACCTTC.

This rearrangement joins TRBV2 to TRBJ1-1; 8 positions agree with TRBD1. The V gene end was trimmed by 10 bases and the J gene end by 1 base; junction bases not matched to a gene: 5. The CDR3 has 13 residues. Germline loops: CDR1 SNHLY, CDR2 FYNNEI. The DNA for the CDR3 is TGTGCCACAGGGGGCGAATGGAACACTGAAGCTTTCTTT. Its protein product is CATGGEWNTEAFF.

This chain links TRBV18 with TRBJ1-5, with 8 bases lining up with TRBD1. V lost 6 bases and J lost 5; bases outside the gene matches: 3. This CDR3 has 13 residues. Germline assignment: CDR1 KGHSH and CDR2 LQKENI. CDR3 sequence reads: CASSIQGDQPQHF. In DNA, the CDR3 is TGTGCCAGCTCGATACAGGGGGATCAGCCCCAGCATTTT.

The J gene is TRBJ1-5, the V gene TRBV28; D is ambiguous. The V gene's germline CDR1 is MDHEN and CDR2 SYDVKM. This CDR3 region has 13 residues. V lost 6 bases to trimming and J lost 4 bases, with 10 bases between them. For the CDR3, the DNA is TGTGCCAGCAGCCCAAGTTTGAATCAGCCCCAGCATTTT. It yields the protein CASSPSLNQPQHF.

The chain recombines TRBV5-1 with TRBJ2-5; D may be TRBD2 (6 bases). Deletions cut 6 bases from V and 2 bases from J, with 11 bases between. Looked up from germline, CDR1 is SGHRS and CDR2 is YFSETQ. The length of the CDR3 is 13 residues. The CDR3: CASKLRGQETQYF. In DNA, the CDR3 is TGCGCCAGCAAGCTCCGGGGGCAAGAGACCCAGTACTTC.

The chain uses TRBV5-6 and TRBJ1-2; D gene ambiguous. The CDR3 covers 14 residues. Germline V gene data show CDR1 as SGHDT and CDR2 as YYEEEE. Between the trimmed V and J ends, which lost 2 bases and 4 bases, there was a span of 12 bases. CDR3 sequence reads: CASSLLQKTYGYTF. The CDR3 bases are TGTGCCAGCAGCTTATTACAGAAGACCTATGGCTACACCTTC.

The V gene is TRBV5-1, the J gene TRBJ2-7, with D perhaps matching TRBD1 (5 bases). Looked up from germline, CDR1 is SGHRS and CDR2 is YFSETQ. The V and J ends lost 0 bases and 0 bases respectively, with 13 bases between them. The CDR3 totals 16 residues. CDR3: CASSLALDSSSYEQYF. The CDR3 nucleotides read TGCGCCAGCAGCTTGGCCCTAGACAGCAGCTCCTACGAGCAGTACTTC.

This clone was detected once. CDR3 bases: TGTGCCAGCAGCGTAAGTCCGGGACTCGACGAGCAGTACTTC. This encodes CASSVSPGLDEQYF. The rearrangement joins TRBV9 to TRBJ2-7, with D possibly matching TRBD2 (6 bases). The CDR3 has 14 residues. Per the germline V gene, CDR1 is SGDLS and CDR2 is YYNGEE. Trimming took off 1 base at V and 5 bases at J, with 13 bases between the two ends.

The V call is TRBV28, the J call TRBJ1-2, with unresolved D. The CDR3 has 15 amino acids. V was trimmed by 5 bases and J by 4 bases, leaving 17 bases between them. Germline V gene data show CDR1 as MDHEN and CDR2 as SYDVKM. The DNA of the CDR3 is TGTGCCAGCAGTGTCCCTAGCGCTGTAGGCTATGGCTACACCTTC. This translates into CASSVPSAVGYGYTF.

This sequence joins TRBV6-1 and TRBJ1-3; D not resolved. The CDR3 totals 12 residues. Trimming removed 8 bases from V and 3 bases from J, with 8 bases in between. The germline CDR1 and CDR2 sequences are MNHNS and SASEGT. CDR3 sequence: CASVSDGNTIYF. In nucleotides, the CDR3 is TGTGCCAGCGTATCTGATGGAAACACCATATATTTT.

This chain connects TRBV18 to TRBJ2-3; the D gene could be TRBD1 or TRBD2 (5 bases each). The V gene lost 2 bases and the J gene lost 2 bases, with 8 bases spanning the gap. The CDR3 has 14 amino acids. The germline gives CDR1 KGHSH, CDR2 LQKENI. The DNA for the CDR3 is TGTGCCAGCTCACCAAGGGACGCCACAGATACGCAGTATTTT. It specifies CASSPRDATDTQYF.

This sequence joins TRBV6-5 and TRBJ1-4; TRBD1 is a possible D gene (5 bases). The germline V gene has CDR1 MNHEY and CDR2 SVGAGI. V dropped 7 bases and J dropped 8 bases, with 14 bases sitting between them. The length of the CDR3 is 13 residues. This CDR3 is CASKMTVYEKLFF. DNA for the CDR3: TGTGCCAGCAAAATGACAGTTTACGAAAAACTGTTTTTT.

This rearrangement joins TRBV27 to TRBJ2-3; D is undetermined. The germline V gene has CDR1 MNHEY and CDR2 SMNVEV (reference sequence). This CDR3 contains 15 residues. The V and J ends lost 6 bases and 0 bases respectively, with 13 bases between them. The DNA of the CDR3 is TGTGCCAGCAGCCGGCCCGGGCTGAGCACAGATACGCAGTATTTT. It is translated as CASSRPGLSTDTQYF.

V gene TRBV11-2 combines with J gene TRBJ1-2; 7 bases align to TRBD1. Per the germline V gene, CDR1 is SGHAT and CDR2 is FQNNGV. V lost 5 bases to trimming and J lost 4 bases; unmatched junction nucleotides: 13. This CDR3 is 16 amino acids long. CDR3 loop: CASSPRDWTGPYGYTF. The CDR3 nucleotides are TGTGCCAGCAGCCCAAGAGATTGGACAGGACCCTATGGCTACACCTTC.

The J gene is TRBJ2-1, the V gene TRBV18; 11 nucleotides line up with TRBD1. Germline CDR1 and CDR2: KGHSH and LQKENI. This CDR3 comprises 15 residues. V lost 3 bases, J lost 6 bases, and 4 bases stayed unmatched. For the CDR3, the DNA is TGTGCCAGCTCACCTGGACAGGGGGCCCGCAATGAGCAGTTCTTC. Encoded protein: CASSPGQGARNEQFF.

V and J are TRBV5-4 and TRBJ2-7; 8 positions agree with TRBD1. This CDR3 contains 14 residues. The V gene's germline CDR1 is SGHNT and CDR2 YYREEE (reference sequence). V shed 4 bases, J shed 6 bases, and the junction held 9 bases outside the gene matches. The CDR3, as DNA: TGTGCCAGCAGCGAACGACAGGGGTTGGGCGAGCAGTACTTC. It codes for CASSERQGLGEQYF.

This clone appeared once. The chain carries TRBV7-9 and TRBJ2-5, with D unresolved. Trimming took 0 bases from V and 2 from J, leaving 10 bases between them. Germline-derived CDR1 and CDR2 are SEHNR and FQNEAQ (reference sequence). The CDR3 covers 15 residues. In DNA, the CDR3 is TGTGCCAGCAGCTTAGCGGGCCAGGTACAAGAGACCCAGTACTTC. Encoded protein: CASSLAGQVQETQYF.

CDR3 sequence reads: CASSFLGAGELFF. The CDR3 DNA sequence: TGTGCCAGCAGTTTTTTGGGGGCCGGGGAGCTGTTTTTT. The chain employs TRBV27 and TRBJ2-2, with D possibly being TRBD1 or TRBD2 (5 bases each). CDR1 and CDR2 from the germline V gene are MNHEY and SMNVEV (reference sequence). Trimming removed 3 bases from V and 6 bases from J, with 8 bases in between. This CDR3 contains 13 residues.

This chain links TRBV7-9 with TRBJ2-5; possible D gene TRBD2, 6 bases. From germline, CDR1 is SEHNR and CDR2 FQNEAQ (reference sequence). CDR3 size: 13 residues. Trimming cost V 8 bases and J 1 base, with 11 bases left between them. CDR3 in amino acids: CASVLGGQETQYF. The CDR3 nucleotides are TGTGCCAGCGTTTTGGGGGGCCAAGAGACCCAGTACTTC.

V gene TRBV9 combines with J gene TRBJ2-1, with a tentative D call TRBD1 (6 bases). The ends were cut back, 3 bases at V and 0 bases at J, with 13 bases in the middle. CDR3 length: 16 amino acids. CDR1 and CDR2 (germline): SGDLS, YYNGEE. This chain's CDR3 is CASSEKPGVSYNEQFF. The DNA for the CDR3 is TGTGCCAGCAGCGAGAAACCAGGGGTCTCCTACAATGAGCAGTTCTTC.

The V gene is TRBV13, the J gene TRBJ2-1; 12 positions agree with TRBD2. The CDR3 covers 17 residues. From germline, CDR1 is PRHDT and CDR2 FYEKMQ (reference sequence). With 4 bases clipped from V and 8 bases from J, the junction kept 12 bases outside the gene matches. CDR3 protein: CASSSRLAGDRWDEQFF. The CDR3 nucleotides read TGTGCCAGCAGCTCCAGACTAGCGGGGGACCGTTGGGATGAGCAGTTCTTC.

The chain employs TRBV4-1 and TRBJ2-7, with D uncertain. The V end was cut by 0 bases, the J end by 1 base, with 7 bases between. CDR1 and CDR2 from the germline V gene are MGHRA and YSYEKL. The CDR3 sequence is 14 residues long. CDR3: CASSQDSVSYEQYF. CDR3 DNA sequence: TGCGCCAGCAGCCAAGATTCTGTTTCCTACGAGCAGTACTTC.

This chain links TRBV9 with TRBJ1-2; D gene ambiguous. Germline V gives CDR1 SGDLS, CDR2 YYNGEE. V was cut by 7 bases and J by 7 bases, with 14 bases left in between. The CDR3 extends over 12 amino acids. The CDR3 region is CASGRTGGGYTF. In DNA, the CDR3 is TGTGCCAGCGGGAGGACCGGAGGTGGCTACACCTTC.

This chain uses TRBV5-6 with TRBJ2-6, with TRBD1 as a possible D gene (6 bases). Germline CDR1 and CDR2: SGHDT and YYEEEE. There are 14 residues in the CDR3. The V end was cut by 3 bases, the J end by 2 bases, with 6 bases between. CDR3 sequence: CASSYRAGANVLTF. The DNA for the CDR3 is TGTGCCAGCAGCTACAGGGCTGGGGCCAACGTCCTGACTTTC.

This sequence joins TRBV4-1 and TRBJ2-5; D perhaps matches TRBD2 (5 bases). The J call may be faulty, since TRBJ2-7 better matches the DNA end. The V gene's germline CDR1 is MGHRA and CDR2 YSYEKL. The CDR3 is 15 amino acids. The CDR3 is CASSLNRVGDYEQYF. The CDR3 nucleotides are TGCGCCAGCAGCCTGAACCGGGTCGGGGACTACGAGCAGTACTTC.

The chain has TRBV6-1 and TRBJ1-2; the D is unclear. Trimming pared 0 bases from V and 0 bases from J, leaving 17 bases between. This CDR3 region has 18 residues. Germline V gives CDR1 MNHNS, CDR2 SASEGT. CDR3 nucleotides: TGTGCCAGCAGTGAAGCGCTTCAGTTTCGAGCGGCTAACTATGGCTACACCTTC. Translation gives CASSEALQFRAANYGYTF.

V and J are TRBV6-1 and TRBJ1-3; D gene uncertain. Germline CDR1 MNHNS, CDR2 SASEGT. The CDR3 is 13 amino acids. The germline V and J ends were trimmed by 7 bases and 6 bases, with 13 bases remaining between them. The DNA of the CDR3 is TGTGCCAGCACAGACAACGCGAAAAACACCATATATTTT. As protein: CASTDNAKNTIYF.

The chain is built from TRBV7-9 and TRBJ1-5, with a possible D match to TRBD1 (5 bases). The CDR3 has 16 amino acids. CDR1 and CDR2 from the germline V gene are SEHNR and FQNEAQ (reference sequence). Trimming stripped 2 bases from V and 0 bases from J, with 11 bases between. CDR3 amino acids: CASSLNGAPSNQPQHF. For the CDR3, the DNA is TGTGCCAGCAGCTTAAACGGGGCGCCTAGCAATCAGCCCCAGCATTTT. Filled out from reference TRBV7-9 and TRBJ1-5, the complete variable domain reads DTGVSQNPRHKITKRGQNVTFRCDPISEHNRLYWYRQTLGQGPEFLTYFQNEAQLEKSRLLSDRFSAERPKGSFSTLEIQRTEQGDSAMYLCASSLNGAPSNQPQHFGDGTRLSIL.

The gene calls are TRBV7-9 and TRBJ1-2, with TRBD1 matching 11 bases. Losses at the gene ends were 5 bases for V and 4 bases for J; bases not matched to a gene: 18. This CDR3 region has 19 residues. Germline values: CDR1 SEHNR, CDR2 FQNEAQ (reference sequence). As DNA, the CDR3 is TGTGCCAGCAGCCCGCCGGGACAGGGGGTTTTAACAGGCGTCTATGGCTACACCTTC. This gives the protein CASSPPGQGVLTGVYGYTF.